The clone carrying this T cell receptor (beta chain) was detected only once. Its antigen is as yet unknown. Sequencing used immunoSEQ multiplex PCR; TCRdb keeps in-frame clones, though not all of them. Seen here are approximately 460,000 clones, 80% to 90% observed once, and the top ten hold 1.5% to 2%. These data are taken from a study of Ad26.COV2.S vaccination and SARS-CoV-2 variants. General observations from the study: TCR breadth and depth analyses may have underestimated total T cell responses.

Trimming cost V 7 bases and J 6 bases; bases outside gene matches: 11. The germline V gene encodes CDR1 MNHEY and CDR2 SVGAGI. CDR3 length: 15 residues. Documented treatment: roughly 18 received Ad26.COV2.S at low or high dose, single or two shots; 5 received placebo; per-sample allocation not given. Samples came from day 63 after the first vaccine or placebo injection. The chain joins TRBV6-5 to TRBJ2-2; TRBD1 matches at 7 bases. This sequence originates from a person aged 18-65 years who received the Ad26.COV2.S COVID-19 vaccine or a placebo. Sample: peripheral blood, taken in a trial of Ad26.COV2.S vaccine versus placebo. CDR3 protein: CASMAIHRGSGELFF. The CDR3 bases are TGTGCCAGCATGGCAATCCACAGGGGATCCGGGGAGCTGTTTTTT.